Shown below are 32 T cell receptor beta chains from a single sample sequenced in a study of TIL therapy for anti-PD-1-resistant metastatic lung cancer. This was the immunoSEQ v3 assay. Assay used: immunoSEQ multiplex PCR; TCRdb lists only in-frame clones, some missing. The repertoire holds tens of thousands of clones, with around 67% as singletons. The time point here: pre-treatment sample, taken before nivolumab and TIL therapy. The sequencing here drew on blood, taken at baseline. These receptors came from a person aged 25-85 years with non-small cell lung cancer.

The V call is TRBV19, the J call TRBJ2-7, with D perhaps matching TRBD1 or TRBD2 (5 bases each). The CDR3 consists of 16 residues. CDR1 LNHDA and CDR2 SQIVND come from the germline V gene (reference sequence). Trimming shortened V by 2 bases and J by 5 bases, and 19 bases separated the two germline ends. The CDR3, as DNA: TGTGCCAGTAGTATATTCGGGGCCTCTAGGTGGCACGAGCAGTACTTC. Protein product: CASSIFGASRWHEQYF.

CDR3 coding DNA: TGTGCCACCAGCAAAGACAGGTCTCAGCCCCAGCATTTT. Its translation is CATSKDRSQPQHF. V and J are TRBV15 and TRBJ1-5; tentative D call: TRBD1 (6 bases). CDR3 length equals 13 residues. CDR1 and CDR2 (germline): LNHNV, YYDKDF (reference sequence). V shed 4 bases and J shed 6 bases, with 10 bases lying between them.

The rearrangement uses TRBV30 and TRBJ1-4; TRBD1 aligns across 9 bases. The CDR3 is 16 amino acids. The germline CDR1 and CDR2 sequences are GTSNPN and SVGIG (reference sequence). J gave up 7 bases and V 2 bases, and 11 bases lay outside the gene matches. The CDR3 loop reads CAWSSTSQDRGEKLFF. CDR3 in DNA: TGTGCCTGGAGTTCTACTTCGCAGGACAGGGGTGAAAAACTGTTTTTT.

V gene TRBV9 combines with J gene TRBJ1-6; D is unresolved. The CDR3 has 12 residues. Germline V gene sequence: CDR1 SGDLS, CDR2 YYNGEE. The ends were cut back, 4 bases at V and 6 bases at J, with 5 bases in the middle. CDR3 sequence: CASSPTNSPLHF. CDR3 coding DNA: TGTGCCAGCAGCCCGACTAATTCACCCCTCCACTTT.

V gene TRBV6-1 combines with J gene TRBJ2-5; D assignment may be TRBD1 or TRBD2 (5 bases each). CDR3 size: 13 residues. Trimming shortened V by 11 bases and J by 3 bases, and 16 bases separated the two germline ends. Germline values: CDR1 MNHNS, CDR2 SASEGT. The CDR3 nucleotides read TGTGCCGGCAACCCGGGGACGAAAGAGACCCAGTACTTC. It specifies CAGNPGTKETQYF.

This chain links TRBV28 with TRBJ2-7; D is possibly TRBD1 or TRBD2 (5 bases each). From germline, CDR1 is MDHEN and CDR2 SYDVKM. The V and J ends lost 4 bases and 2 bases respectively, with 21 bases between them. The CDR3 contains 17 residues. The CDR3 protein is CASSSVVGRMPTYEQYF. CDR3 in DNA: TGTGCCAGCAGTTCGGTGGTGGGACGCATGCCAACCTACGAGCAGTACTTC. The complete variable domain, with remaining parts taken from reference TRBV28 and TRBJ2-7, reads DVKVTQSSRYLVKRTGEKVFLECVQDMDHENMFWYRQDPGLGLRLIYFSYDVKMKEKGDIPEGYSVSREKKERFSLILESASTNQTSMYLCASSSVVGRMPTYEQYFGPGTRLTVT.

The CDR3 region is CASRRGTGMTKNIQYF. In nucleotides, the CDR3 is TGTGCCAGCAGACGCGGGACAGGGATGACCAAAAACATTCAGTACTTC. V is TRBV2 and J is TRBJ2-4; 9 bases line up with TRBD1. The V and J ends lost 6 bases and 2 bases, in that order; junction bases with no gene match: 8. CDR1 is SNHLY, CDR2 FYNNEI, per germline. This CDR3 has 16 residues.

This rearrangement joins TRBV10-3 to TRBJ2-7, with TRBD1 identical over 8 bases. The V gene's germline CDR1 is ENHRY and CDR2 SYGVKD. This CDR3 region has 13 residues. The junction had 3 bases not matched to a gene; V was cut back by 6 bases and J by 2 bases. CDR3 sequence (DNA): TGTGCCATCAGGGGGGACAGGCCCTACGAGCAGTACTTC. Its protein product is CAIRGDRPYEQYF.

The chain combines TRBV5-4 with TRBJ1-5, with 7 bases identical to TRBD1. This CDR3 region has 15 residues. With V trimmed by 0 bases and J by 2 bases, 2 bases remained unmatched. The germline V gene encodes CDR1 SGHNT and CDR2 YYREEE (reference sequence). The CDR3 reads CASSLDGTGNQPQHF. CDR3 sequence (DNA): TGTGCCAGCAGCTTGGATGGGACAGGCAATCAGCCCCAGCATTTT.

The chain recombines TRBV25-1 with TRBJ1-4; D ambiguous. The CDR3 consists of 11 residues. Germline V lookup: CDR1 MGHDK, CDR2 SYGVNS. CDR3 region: CASGLNEKLFF. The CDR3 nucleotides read TGTGCAAGCGGTCTTAATGAAAAACTGTTTTTT. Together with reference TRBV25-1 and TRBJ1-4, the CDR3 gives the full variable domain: EADIYQTPRYLVIGTGKKITLECSQTMGHDKMYWYQQDPGMELHLIHYSYGVNSTEKGDLSSESTVSRIRTEHFPLTLESARPSHTSQYLCASGLNEKLFFGSGTQLSVL.

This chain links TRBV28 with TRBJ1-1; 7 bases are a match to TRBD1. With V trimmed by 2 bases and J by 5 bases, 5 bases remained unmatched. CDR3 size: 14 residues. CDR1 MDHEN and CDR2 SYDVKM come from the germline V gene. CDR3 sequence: CASSLRQGGTEAFF. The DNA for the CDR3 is TGTGCCAGCAGTTTACGACAGGGAGGAACTGAAGCTTTCTTT.

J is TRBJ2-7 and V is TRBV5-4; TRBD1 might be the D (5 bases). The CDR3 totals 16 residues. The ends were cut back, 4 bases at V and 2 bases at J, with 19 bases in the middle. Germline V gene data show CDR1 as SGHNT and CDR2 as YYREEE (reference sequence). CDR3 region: CASSQTKGREAYEQYF. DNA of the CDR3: TGTGCCAGCAGCCAAACAAAGGGGCGCGAGGCCTACGAGCAGTACTTC.

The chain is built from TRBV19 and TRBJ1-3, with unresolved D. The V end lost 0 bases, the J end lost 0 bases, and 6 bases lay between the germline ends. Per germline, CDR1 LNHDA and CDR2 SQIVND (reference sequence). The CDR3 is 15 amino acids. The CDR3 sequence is CASSIDAYSGNTIYF. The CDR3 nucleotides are TGTGCCAGTAGTATAGATGCATACTCTGGAAACACCATATATTTT.

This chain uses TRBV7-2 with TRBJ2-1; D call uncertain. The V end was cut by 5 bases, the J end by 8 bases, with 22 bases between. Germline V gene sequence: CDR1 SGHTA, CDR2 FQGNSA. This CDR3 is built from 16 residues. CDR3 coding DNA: TGTGCCAGCAGCACAATCCTTCTCCTAGTTTCGGATGAGCAGTTCTTC. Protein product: CASSTILLLVSDEQFF.

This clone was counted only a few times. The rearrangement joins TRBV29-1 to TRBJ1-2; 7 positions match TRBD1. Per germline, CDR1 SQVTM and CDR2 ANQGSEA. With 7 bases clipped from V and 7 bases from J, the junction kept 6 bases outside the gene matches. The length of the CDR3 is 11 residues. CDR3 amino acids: CSGRTGVGYTF. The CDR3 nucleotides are TGCAGCGGTAGAACAGGGGTTGGCTACACCTTC.

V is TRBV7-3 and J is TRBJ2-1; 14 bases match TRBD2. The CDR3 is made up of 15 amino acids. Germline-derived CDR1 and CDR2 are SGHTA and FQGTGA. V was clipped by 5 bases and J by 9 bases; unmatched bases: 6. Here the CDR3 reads CASSEAGLAGGEQFF. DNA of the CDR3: TGTGCCAGCAGCGAGGCTGGACTAGCGGGAGGTGAGCAGTTCTTC.

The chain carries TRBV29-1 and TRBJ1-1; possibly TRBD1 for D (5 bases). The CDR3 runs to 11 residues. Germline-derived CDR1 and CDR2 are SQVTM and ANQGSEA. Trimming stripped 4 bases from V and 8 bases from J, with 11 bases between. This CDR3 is CSVGDSLEAFF. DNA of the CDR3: TGCAGCGTTGGGGACTCCCTAGAAGCTTTCTTT.

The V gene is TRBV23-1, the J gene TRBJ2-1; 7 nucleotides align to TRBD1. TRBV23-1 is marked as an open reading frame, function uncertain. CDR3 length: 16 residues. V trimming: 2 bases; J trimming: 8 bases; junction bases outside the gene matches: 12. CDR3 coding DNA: TGCGCCAGCAGTCAAAGACAGGGTGACTACGGCGATGAGCAGTTCTTC. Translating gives CASSQRQGDYGDEQFF.

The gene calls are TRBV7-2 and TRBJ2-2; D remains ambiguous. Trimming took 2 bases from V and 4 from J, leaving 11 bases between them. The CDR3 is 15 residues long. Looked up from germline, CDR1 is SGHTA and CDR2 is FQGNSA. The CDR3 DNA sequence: TGTGCCAGCAGCTTATTTAAGGGCCCCACCGGGGAGCTGTTTTTT. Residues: CASSLFKGPTGELFF.

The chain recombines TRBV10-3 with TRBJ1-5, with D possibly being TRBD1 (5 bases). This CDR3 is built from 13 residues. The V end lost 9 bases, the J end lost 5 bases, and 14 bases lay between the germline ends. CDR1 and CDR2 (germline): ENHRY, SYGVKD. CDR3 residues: CAIHQGPHQPQHF. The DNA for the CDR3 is TGTGCCATACACCAGGGTCCCCATCAGCCCCAGCATTTT.

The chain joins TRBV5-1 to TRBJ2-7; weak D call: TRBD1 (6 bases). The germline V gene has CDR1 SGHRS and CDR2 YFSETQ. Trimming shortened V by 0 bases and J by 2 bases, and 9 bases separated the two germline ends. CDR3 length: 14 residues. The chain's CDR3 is CASSLVDSPYEQYF. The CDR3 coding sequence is TGCGCCAGCAGCTTGGTGGACAGTCCCTACGAGCAGTACTTC.

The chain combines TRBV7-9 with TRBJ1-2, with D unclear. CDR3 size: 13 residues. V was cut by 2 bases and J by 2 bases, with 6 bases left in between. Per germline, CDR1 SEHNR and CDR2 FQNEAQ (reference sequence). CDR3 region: CASSLKSNYGYTF. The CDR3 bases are TGTGCCAGCAGCTTAAAGTCCAACTATGGCTACACCTTC. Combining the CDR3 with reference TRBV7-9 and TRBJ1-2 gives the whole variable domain DTGVSQNPRHKITKRGQNVTFRCDPISEHNRLYWYRQTLGQGPEFLTYFQNEAQLEKSRLLSDRFSAERPKGSFSTLEIQRTEQGDSAMYLCASSLKSNYGYTFGSGTRLTVV.

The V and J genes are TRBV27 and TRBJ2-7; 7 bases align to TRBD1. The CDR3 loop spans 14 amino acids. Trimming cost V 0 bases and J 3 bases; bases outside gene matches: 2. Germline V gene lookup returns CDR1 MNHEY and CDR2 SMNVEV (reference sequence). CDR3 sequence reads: CASSLSTGIYEQYF. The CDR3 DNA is TGTGCCAGCAGTTTATCGACAGGGATCTACGAGCAGTACTTC.

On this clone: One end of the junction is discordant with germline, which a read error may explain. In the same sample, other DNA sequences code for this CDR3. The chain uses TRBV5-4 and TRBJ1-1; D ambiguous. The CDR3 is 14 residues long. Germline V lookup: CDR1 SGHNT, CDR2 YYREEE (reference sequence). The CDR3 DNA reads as TGTGCCAGTAGCTTTGACGCGGGTAGCGCTGAAGCTTTCTTT. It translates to CASSFDAGSAEAFF. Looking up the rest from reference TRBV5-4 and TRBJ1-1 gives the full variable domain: ETGVTQSPTHLIKTRGQQVTLRCSSQSGHNTVSWYQQALGQGPQFIFQYYREEENGRGNFPPRFSGLQFPNYSSELNVNALELDDSALYLCASSFDAGSAEAFFGQGTRLTVV.

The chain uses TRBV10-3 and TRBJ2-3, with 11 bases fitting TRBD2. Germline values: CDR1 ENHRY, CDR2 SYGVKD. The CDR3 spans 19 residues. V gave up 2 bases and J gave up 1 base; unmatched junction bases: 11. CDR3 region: CAISEPSLILAGGTDTQYF. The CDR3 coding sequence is TGTGCCATCAGTGAGCCTTCCCTCATACTAGCGGGGGGCACAGATACGCAGTATTTT.

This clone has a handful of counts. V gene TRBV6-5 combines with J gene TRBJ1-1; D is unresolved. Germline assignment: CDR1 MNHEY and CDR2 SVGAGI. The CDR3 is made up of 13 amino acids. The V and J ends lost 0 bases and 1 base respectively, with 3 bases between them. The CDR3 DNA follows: TGTGCCAGCAGTTACTCAACGAACACTGAAGCTTTCTTT. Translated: CASSYSTNTEAFF.

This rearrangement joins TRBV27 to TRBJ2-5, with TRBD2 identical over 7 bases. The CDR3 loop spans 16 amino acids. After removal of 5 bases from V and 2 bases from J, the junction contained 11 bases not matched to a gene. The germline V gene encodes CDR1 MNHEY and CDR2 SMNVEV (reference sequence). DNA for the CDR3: TGTGCCAGCAGTGCCGTACCTAGCGGTCTACAAGAGACCCAGTACTTC. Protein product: CASSAVPSGLQETQYF.

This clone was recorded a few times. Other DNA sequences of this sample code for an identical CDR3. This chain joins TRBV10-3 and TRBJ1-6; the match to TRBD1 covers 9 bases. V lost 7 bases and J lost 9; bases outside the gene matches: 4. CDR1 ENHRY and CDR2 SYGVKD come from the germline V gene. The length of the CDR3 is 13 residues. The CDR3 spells CAITGTGSSPLHF. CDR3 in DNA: TGTGCCATCACCGGGACAGGGAGTTCACCCCTCCACTTT.

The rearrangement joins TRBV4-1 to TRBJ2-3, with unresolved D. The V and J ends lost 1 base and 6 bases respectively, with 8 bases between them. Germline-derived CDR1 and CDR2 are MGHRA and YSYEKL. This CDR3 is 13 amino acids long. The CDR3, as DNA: TGCGCCAGCAGCCAAGTCGAAGGGGATACGCAGTATTTT. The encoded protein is CASSQVEGDTQYF.

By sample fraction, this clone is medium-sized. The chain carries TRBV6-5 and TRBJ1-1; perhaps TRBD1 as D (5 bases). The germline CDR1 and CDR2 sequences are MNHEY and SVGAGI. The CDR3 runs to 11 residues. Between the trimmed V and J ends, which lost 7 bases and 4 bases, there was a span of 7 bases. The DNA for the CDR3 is TGTGCCAGCACCCAGGGCACTGAAGCTTTCTTT. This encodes CASTQGTEAFF.

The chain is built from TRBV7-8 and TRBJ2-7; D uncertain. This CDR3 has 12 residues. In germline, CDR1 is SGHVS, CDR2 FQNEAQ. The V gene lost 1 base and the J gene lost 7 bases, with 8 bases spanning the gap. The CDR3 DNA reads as TGTGCCAGCAGCTTAGATAGACTGGAGCAGTACTTC. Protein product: CASSLDRLEQYF.

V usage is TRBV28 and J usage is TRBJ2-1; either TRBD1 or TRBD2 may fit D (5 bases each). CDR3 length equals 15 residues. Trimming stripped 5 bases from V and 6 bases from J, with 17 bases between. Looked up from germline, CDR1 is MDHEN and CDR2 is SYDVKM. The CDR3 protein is CASSLLGVLGNEQFF. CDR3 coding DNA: TGTGCCAGCAGTCTCTTGGGGGTTCTCGGCAATGAGCAGTTCTTC.